The clone carrying this T cell receptor (beta chain) was recorded at least ten times. The antigen remains unidentified. This sample is part of a study of T-cell memory formation after mild COVID-19. Study information: The two donors had largely donor-specific TCR clusters. The study's findings and limits: Shrinking CD4+ clones resided mostly in CM and EM, and CD8+ ones in EMRA. The appearance of some responding clones in pre-infection memory suggested that cross-reactive memory joined. Still unconfirmed is whether the second-wave clones peaking on day 37 recognized SARS-CoV-2.

TCRdb re-called the 5' RACE reads through MiXCR, storing one row per CDR3 protein. The sample includes hundreds of thousands of distinct CDR3 sequences, 8% to 10% of them seen just once. The sequenced sample was PBMCs or a T cell subset sorted from them (not recorded which). The clonotype originates from a man aged 18 to 35 who had mild COVID-19 (a few samples of this study predate the infection). Cell type and time point are not known.

The CDR3 loop is CASSPPGAGDPGELFF. DNA for the CDR3: TGTGCCAGCAGCCCTCCGGGAGCGGGGGACCCCGGGGAGCTGTTTTTT. V and J are TRBV7-2 and TRBJ2-2; 8 bases align to TRBD2. The CDR3 has 16 residues. Trimming took 5 bases from V and 6 from J; bases not matched to a gene: 11. The germline V gene has CDR1 SGHTA and CDR2 FQGNSA.